The present T cell receptor (beta chain) was sequenced within a study of shared clonotypes between healthy human individuals. Only in-frame clones appear in the TCRdb table, and some are missing; sequencing was by immunoSEQ multiplex PCR. The sample has roughly 330,000 clones, around 67% seen once. Comment on this clone: As yet, its antigen is unknown.

Findings and limits, study-wide: Depth was large, yet rarefaction showed that sorted-subset sequencing was incomplete.

Splitting the CD4+ cells yielded a CD45RA+ naive subset and a CD45RA-negative memory subset. Sequences were obtained from memory CD4+ T cells sorted from blood. The subset was: CD45RA-negative fraction. The origin of this receptor is a young man in good health.

Here the CDR3 reads CASSLQDTGTSGANVLTF. The DNA of the CDR3 is TGTGCCAGCAGCTTACAGGACACGGGGACCTCTGGGGCCAACGTCCTGACTTTC. The genes are TRBV7-9 and TRBJ2-6; D possibly matches TRBD1 or TRBD2 (5 bases each). Germline lookup yields CDR1 SEHNR and CDR2 FQNEAQ (reference sequence). Trimming removed 2 bases from V and 0 bases from J, with 14 bases in between. This CDR3 comprises 18 residues.